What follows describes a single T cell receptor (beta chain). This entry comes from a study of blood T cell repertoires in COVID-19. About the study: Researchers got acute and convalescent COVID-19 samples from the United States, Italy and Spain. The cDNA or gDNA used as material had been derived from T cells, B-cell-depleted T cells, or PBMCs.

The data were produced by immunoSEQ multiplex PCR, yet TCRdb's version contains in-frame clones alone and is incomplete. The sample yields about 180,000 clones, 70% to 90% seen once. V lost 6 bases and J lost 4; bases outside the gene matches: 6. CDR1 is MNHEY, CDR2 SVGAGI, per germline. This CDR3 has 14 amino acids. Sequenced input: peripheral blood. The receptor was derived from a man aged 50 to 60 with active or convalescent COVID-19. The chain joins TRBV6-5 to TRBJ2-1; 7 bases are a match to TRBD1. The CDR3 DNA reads TGTGCCAGCAGCCCCAGGACAGGATACAATGAGCAGTTCTTC. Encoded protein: CASSPRTGYNEQFF.